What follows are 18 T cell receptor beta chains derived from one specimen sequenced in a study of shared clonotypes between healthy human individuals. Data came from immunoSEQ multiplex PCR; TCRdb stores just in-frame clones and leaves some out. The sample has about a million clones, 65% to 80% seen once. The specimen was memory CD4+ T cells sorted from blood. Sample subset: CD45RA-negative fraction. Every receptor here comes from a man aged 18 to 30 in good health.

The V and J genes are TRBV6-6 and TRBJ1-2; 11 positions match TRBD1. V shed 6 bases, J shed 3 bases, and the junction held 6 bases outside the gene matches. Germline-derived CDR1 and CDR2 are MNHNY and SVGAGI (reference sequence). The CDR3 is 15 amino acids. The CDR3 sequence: CASSPGQGADYGYTF. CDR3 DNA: TGTGCCAGCAGCCCCGGACAGGGGGCGGACTATGGCTACACCTTC.

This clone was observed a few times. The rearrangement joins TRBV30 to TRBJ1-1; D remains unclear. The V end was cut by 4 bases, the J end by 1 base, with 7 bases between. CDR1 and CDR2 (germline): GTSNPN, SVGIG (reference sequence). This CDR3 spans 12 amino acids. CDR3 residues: CAWNWGNTEAFF. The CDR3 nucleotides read TGTGCCTGGAATTGGGGGAACACTGAAGCTTTCTTT.

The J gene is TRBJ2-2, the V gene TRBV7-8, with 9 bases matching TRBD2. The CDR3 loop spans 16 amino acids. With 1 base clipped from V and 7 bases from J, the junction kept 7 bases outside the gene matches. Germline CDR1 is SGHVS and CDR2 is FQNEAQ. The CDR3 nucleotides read TGTGCCAGCAGCTTAGAGATAGCGGGAGTGAGCGGGGAGCTGTTTTTT. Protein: CASSLEIAGVSGELFF.

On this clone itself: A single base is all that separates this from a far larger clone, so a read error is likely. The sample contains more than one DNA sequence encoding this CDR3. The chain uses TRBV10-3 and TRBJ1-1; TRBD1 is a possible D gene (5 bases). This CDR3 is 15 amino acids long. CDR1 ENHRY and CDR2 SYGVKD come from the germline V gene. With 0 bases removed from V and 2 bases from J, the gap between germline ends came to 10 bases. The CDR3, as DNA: TGTGCCATCAGTGAGTCGGGACTCCTAAACACTGAAGCTTTCTTT. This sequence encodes CAISESGLLNTEAFF.

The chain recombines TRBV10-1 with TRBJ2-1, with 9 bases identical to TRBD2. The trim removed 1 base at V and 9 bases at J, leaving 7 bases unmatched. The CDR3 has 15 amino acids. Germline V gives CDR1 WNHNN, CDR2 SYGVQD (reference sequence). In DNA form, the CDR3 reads TGCGCCAGCAGTGAGTTTGCGGGAGGGTACGCTGAGCAGTTCTTC. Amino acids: CASSEFAGGYAEQFF.

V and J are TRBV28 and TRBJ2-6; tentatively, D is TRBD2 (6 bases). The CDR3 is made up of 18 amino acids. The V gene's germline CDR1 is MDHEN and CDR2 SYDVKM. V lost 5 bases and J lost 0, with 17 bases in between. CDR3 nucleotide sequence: TGTGCCAGCAGTCCCACCGGGACTGCATACTCTGGGGCCAACGTCCTGACTTTC. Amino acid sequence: CASSPTGTAYSGANVLTF.

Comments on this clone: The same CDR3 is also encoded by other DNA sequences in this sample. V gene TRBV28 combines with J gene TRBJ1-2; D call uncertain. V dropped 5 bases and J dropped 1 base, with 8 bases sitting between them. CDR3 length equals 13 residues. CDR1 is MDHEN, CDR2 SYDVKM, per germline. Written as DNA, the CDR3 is TGTGCCAGCAGTCCGGGCCTTAACTATGGCTACACCTTC. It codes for CASSPGLNYGYTF.

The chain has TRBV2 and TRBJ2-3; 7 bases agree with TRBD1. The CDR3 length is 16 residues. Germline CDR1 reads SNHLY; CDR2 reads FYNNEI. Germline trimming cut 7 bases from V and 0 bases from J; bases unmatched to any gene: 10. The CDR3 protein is CASKGTVKPSTDTQYF. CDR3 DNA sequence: TGTGCCAGCAAAGGGACAGTAAAACCTAGCACAGATACGCAGTATTTT.

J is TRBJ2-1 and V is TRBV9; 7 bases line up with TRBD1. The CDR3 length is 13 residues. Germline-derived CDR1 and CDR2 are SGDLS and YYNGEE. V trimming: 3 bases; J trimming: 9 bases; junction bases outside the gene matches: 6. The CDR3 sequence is CASSGQGDFEQFF. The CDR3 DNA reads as TGTGCCAGCAGCGGCCAGGGGGATTTTGAGCAGTTCTTC.

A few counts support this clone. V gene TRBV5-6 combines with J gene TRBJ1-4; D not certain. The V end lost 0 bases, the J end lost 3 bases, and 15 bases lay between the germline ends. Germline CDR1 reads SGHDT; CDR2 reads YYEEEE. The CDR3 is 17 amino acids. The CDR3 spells CASSLVGVKRSNEKLFF. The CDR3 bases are TGTGCCAGCAGCTTGGTCGGGGTGAAGAGGTCTAATGAAAAACTGTTTTTT.

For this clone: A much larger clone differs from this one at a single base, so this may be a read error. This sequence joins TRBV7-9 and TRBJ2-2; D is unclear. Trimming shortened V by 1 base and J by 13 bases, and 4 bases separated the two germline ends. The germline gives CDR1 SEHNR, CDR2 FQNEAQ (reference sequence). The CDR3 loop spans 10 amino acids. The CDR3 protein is CASSLVGLFF. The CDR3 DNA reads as TGTGCCAGCAGCTTAGTGGGGCTGTTTTTT.

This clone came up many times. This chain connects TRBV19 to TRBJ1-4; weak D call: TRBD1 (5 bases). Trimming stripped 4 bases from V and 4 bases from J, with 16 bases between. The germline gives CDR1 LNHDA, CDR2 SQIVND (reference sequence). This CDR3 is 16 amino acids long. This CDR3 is CASSTPTTGYNEKLFF. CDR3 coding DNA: TGTGCCAGTAGTACACCAACCACAGGATATAATGAAAAACTGTTTTTT.

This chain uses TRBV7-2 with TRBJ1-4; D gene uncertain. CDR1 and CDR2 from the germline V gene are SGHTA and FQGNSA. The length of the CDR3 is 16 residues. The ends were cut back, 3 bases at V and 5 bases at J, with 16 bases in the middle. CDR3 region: CASSLRHQVVNEKLFF. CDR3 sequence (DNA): TGTGCCAGCAGCTTGCGGCACCAGGTAGTAAATGAAAAACTGTTTTTT.

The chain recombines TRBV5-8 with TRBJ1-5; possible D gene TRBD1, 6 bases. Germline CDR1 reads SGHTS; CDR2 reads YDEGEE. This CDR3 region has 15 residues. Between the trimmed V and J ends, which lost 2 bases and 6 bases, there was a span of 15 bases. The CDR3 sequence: CASSFSVKGGQPQHF. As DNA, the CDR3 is TGTGCCAGCAGCTTTTCCGTTAAGGGGGGTCAGCCCCAGCATTTT.

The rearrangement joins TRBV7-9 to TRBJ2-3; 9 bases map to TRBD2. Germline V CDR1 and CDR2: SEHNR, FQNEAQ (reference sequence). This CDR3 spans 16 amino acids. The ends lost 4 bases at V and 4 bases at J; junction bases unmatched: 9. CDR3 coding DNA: TGTGCCAGCAGCTCCATCCCGGGACTAGCTTCAGATACGCAGTATTTT. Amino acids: CASSSIPGLASDTQYF. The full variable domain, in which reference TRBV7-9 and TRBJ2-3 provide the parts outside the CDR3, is DTGVSQNPRHKITKRGQNVTFRCDPISEHNRLYWYRQTLGQGPEFLTYFQNEAQLEKSRLLSDRFSAERPKGSFSTLEIQRTEQGDSAMYLCASSSIPGLASDTQYFGPGTRLTVL.

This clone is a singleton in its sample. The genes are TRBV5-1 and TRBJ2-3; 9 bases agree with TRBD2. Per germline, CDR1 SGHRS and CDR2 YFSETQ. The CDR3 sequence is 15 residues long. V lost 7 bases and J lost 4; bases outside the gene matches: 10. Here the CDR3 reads CASFAGGSKADTQYF. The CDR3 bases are TGCGCCAGCTTCGCGGGGGGGAGTAAGGCAGATACGCAGTATTTT.

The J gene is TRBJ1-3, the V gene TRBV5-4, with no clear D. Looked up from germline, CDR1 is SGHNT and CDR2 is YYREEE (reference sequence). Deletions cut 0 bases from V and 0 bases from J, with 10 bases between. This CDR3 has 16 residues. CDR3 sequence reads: CASSLGGTTSGNTIYF. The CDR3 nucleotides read TGTGCCAGCAGCTTGGGGGGTACCACCTCTGGAAACACCATATATTTT.

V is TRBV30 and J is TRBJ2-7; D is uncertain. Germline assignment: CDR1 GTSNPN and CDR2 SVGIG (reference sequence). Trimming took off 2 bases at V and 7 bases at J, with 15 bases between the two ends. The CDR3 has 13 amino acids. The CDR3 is CAWSTTVEQEQYF. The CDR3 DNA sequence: TGTGCCTGGAGTACTACGGTCGAGCAGGAGCAGTACTTC.